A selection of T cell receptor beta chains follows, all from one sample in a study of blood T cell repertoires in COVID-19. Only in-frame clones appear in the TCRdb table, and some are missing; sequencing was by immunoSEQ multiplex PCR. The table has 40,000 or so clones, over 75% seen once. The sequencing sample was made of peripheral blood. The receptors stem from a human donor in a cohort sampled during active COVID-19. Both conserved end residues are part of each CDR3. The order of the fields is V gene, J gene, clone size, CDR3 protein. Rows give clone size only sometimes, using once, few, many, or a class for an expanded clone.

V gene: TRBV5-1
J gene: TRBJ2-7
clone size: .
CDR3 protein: CASSLYSGEQYF

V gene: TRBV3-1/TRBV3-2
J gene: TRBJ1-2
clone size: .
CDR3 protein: CASSQTGGEDGYTF

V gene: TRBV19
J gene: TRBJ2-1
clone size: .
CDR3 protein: CASSIPYPTGRHNEQFF

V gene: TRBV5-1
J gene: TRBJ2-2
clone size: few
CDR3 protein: CASSLPAPGGATGELFF

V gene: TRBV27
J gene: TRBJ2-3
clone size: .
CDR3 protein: CASRPGLAGNTDTQYF

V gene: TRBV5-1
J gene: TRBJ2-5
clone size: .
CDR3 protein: CASSSFTEETQYF

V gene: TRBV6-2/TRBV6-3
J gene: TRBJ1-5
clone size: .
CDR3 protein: CASSYGGTGNQPQHF

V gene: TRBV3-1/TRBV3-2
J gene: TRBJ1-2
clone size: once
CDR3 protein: CASSQQGGNYGYTF

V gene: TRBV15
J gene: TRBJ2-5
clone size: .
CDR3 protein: CATSRARGVQETQYF

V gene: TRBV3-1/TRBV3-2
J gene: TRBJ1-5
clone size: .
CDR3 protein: CASSQGTGNQPQHF

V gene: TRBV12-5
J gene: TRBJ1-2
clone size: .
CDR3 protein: CASGWNRDRGPGYTF

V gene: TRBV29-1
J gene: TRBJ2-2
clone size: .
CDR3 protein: CSVQHLNTGELFF

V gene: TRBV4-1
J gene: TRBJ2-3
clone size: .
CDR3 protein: CASSQIGVPADTQYF

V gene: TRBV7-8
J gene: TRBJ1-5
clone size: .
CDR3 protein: CASSYGTEFQPQHF

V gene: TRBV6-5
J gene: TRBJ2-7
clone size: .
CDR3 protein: CASIPQGTHYEQYF

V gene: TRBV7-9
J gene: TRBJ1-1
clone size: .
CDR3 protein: CASTTNGEAFF

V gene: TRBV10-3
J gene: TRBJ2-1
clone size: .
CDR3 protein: CAIGLAGGEQFF

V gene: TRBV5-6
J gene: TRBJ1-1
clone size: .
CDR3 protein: CASSWTANAEAFF

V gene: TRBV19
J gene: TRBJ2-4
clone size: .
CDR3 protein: CASSISGTGRNIQYF

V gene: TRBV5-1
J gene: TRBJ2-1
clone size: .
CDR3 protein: CASSSGLAGAEQFF

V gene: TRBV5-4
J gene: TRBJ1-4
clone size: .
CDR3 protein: CASSLSGTGIEKLFF

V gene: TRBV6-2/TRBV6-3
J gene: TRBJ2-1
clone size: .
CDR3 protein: CASSYGGGRARYNEQFF

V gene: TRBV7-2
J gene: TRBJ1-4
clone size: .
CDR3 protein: CASSLGRAHEKLFF

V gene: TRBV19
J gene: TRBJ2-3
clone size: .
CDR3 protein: CASSIAGGPGDTQYF

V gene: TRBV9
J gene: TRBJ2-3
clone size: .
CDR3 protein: CASSVVGTLTDTQYF

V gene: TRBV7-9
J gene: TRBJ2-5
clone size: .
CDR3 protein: CASSLGLGTTQETQYF

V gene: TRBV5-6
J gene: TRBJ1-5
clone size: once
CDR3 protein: CASSFGQGSNQPQHF